This entry concerns a single T cell receptor beta chain. The antigen is undetermined. This specimen belongs to a study of T-cell memory formation after mild COVID-19. Notes on the study in general: Certain responding clones were present in pre-infection memory, suggesting participation of cross-reactive memory.

A single record per CDR3 protein comes from TCRdb applying MiXCR to the 5' RACE reads. There are 400,000 to 500,000 distinct CDR3 sequences in the sample; roughly 20% occur only once, and around 9.2% lies in the top ten. Trimming removed 4 bases from V and 3 bases from J, with 15 bases in between. This CDR3 comprises 15 residues. Germline-derived CDR1 and CDR2 are SGHKS and YYEKEE (reference sequence). This receptor was identified in an adult woman who had mild COVID-19 (a few samples of this study predate the infection). Cell type and time point are not known. The rearrangement links TRBV5-5 to TRBJ2-3, with a tentative D call TRBD1 (7 bases). Sequenced sample: PBMCs or a T cell subset sorted from them (not recorded which). In DNA, the CDR3 is TGTGCCAGCAGCGGCGGGACAGCCATAACAGATACGCAGTATTTT. Translating it yields CASSGGTAITDTQYF.